Presented here are 5 T cell receptor beta chains from one specimen sequenced in a study of CD8 T cells in ankylosing spondylitis. Overall study findings and caveats: Characteristic, it appeared, of ankylosing spondylitis blood was a TCR beta motif of 7 or 8 highly homologous variants.

These receptors have no identified antigens. TCRdb re-called the 5' RACE reads through MiXCR, storing one row per CDR3 protein. The sample yields about 220,000 distinct CDR3 sequences, more than 5.5% seen once. The sample was blood, either unsorted or a sorted T cell fraction (not recorded which). The receptors were sampled from a male donor with ankylosing spondylitis.

This clonotype was seen ten or more times. The V call is TRBV7-9, the J call TRBJ2-1; no clear D gene. CDR1 and CDR2 from the germline V gene are SEHNR and FQNEAQ (reference sequence). The CDR3 has 12 amino acids. V lost 4 bases, J lost 6 bases, and 7 bases lay in between. The CDR3 protein is CASSYPANEQFF. CDR3 DNA: TGTGCCAGCAGCTACCCAGCCAATGAGCAGTTCTTC.

This clonotype came up many times. This chain links TRBV28 with TRBJ2-3; 7 positions agree with TRBD1. CDR1 is MDHEN, CDR2 SYDVKM, per germline. V gave up 6 bases and J gave up 5 bases; unmatched junction bases: 8. The CDR3 is 14 residues long. The CDR3: CASSQTGDEDTQYF. CDR3 in DNA: TGTGCCAGCAGCCAAACAGGGGATGAAGATACGCAGTATTTT.

This clonotype was seen many times. The chain is built from TRBV20-1 and TRBJ2-7; TRBD1 matches 7 bases. After removal of 2 bases from V and 1 base from J, the junction contained 8 bases not matched to a gene. The CDR3 is 15 amino acids. Per germline, CDR1 DFQATT and CDR2 SNEGSKA (reference sequence). This CDR3 reads CSARPGTVSSYEQYF. The DNA for the CDR3 is TGCAGTGCTAGACCCGGGACAGTCTCTTCCTACGAGCAGTACTTC.

There are many counts of this clonotype. V usage is TRBV11-1 and J usage is TRBJ2-1; 11 bases map to TRBD1. Germline V lookup: CDR1 SGHAT, CDR2 FQDESV (reference sequence). This CDR3 is 15 amino acids long. V shed 3 bases, J shed 8 bases, and the junction held 6 bases outside the gene matches. The CDR3 loop reads CASSFTGQGVDEQFF. In DNA, the CDR3 is TGTGCCAGCAGCTTCACGGGACAGGGGGTAGATGAGCAGTTCTTC.

Ten or more counts support this clonotype. The chain is built from TRBV6-1 and TRBJ2-7, with D perhaps TRBD2 (6 bases). The CDR3 has 16 residues. The V and J ends lost 7 bases and 0 bases respectively, with 19 bases between them. The V gene's germline CDR1 is MNHNS and CDR2 SASEGT. The DNA of the CDR3 is TGTGCCAGCATAGTGGATGGGAGGTCTCCCTCCTACGAGCAGTACTTC. It specifies CASIVDGRSPSYEQYF.